This record looks at one T cell receptor (beta chain) sequence and its context. This sample is part of a study of shared clonotypes between healthy human individuals. Profiling relied on immunoSEQ multiplex PCR, and the TCRdb table lists in-frame clones only, not all of them. The sample has about 2 million clones, about 95% seen once. The V end lost 2 bases, the J end lost 8 bases, and 15 bases lay between the germline ends. Germline CDR1 and CDR2: MDHEN and SYDVKM. The CDR3 sequence is 14 residues long. This clonotype was sampled from a man aged 18 to 30 in good health. Specimen: naive CD4+ T cells sorted from blood. Subset here: CD45RA+ positively selected. The chain carries TRBV28 and TRBJ1-2; D possibly corresponds to TRBD1 (6 bases). The CDR3 region has the DNA TGTGCCAGCAGTTTAGTGTTCCCAGGGGACGGCTACACCTTC. Translation gives CASSLVFPGDGYTF.